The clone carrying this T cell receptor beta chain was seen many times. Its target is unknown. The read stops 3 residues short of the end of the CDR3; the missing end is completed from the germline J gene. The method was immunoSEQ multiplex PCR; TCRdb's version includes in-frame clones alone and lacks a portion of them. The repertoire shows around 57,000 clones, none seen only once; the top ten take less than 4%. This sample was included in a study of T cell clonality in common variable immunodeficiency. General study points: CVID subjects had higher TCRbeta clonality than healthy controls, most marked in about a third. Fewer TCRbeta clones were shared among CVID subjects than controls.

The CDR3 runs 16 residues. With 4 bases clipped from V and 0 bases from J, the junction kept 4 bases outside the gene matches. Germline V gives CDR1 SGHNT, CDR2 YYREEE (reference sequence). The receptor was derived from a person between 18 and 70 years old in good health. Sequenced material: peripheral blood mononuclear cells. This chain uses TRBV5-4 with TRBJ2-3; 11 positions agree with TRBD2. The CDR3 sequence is CASSTGLAASTDTQYF. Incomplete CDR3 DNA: TGTGCCAGCAGCACGGGACTAGCGGCAAGCACAGATACG.